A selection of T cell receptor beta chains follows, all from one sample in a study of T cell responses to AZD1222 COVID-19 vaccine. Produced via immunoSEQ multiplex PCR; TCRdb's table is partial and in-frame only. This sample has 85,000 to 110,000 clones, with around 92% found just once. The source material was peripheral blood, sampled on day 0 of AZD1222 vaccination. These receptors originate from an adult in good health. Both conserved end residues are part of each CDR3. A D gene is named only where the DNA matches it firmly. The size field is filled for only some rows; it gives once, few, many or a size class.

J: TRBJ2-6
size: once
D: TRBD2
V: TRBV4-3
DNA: TGCGCCAGCAGCCAAGATCCTAGCGGGAGATCTGGGGCCAACGTCCTGACTTTC
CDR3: CASSQDPSGRSGANVLTF

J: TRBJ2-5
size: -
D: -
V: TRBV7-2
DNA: TGTGCCAGCAGCCGCACATCGACAGGGAGGCAAGAGACCCAGTACTTC
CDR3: CASSRTSTGRQETQYF

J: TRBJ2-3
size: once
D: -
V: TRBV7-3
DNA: TGTGCCAGCAGCGCACAAAGTGGAGCGCAGTATTTT
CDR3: CASSAQSGAQYF

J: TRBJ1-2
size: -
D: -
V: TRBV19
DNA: TGTGCCAGTAGTATCTCTGGGAAAGGCTATGGCTACACCTTC
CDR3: CASSISGKGYGYTF

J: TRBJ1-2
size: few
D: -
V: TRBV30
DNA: TGTGCCTGGAATTGGGGGACCTATGGCTACACCTTC
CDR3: CAWNWGTYGYTF

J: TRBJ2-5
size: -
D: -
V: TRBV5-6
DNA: TGTGCCAGCAGCGCGCCCCTAGAGCGCCAAGAGACCCAGTACTTC
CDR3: CASSAPLERQETQYF

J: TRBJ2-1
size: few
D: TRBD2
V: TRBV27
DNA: TGTGCCAGCAGTTATTTAGCGGGAGGCCCCTACAATGAGCAGTTCTTC
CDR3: CASSYLAGGPYNEQFF

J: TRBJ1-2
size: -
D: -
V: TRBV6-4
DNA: TGTGCCAGCAGTGTAGGCCGCGGCAACGGCTACACCTTC
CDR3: CASSVGRGNGYTF

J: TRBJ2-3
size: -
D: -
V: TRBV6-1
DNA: TGTGCCAGCAGTGCGCGGGGGACAGCTAGCACAGATACGCAGTATTTT
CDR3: CASSARGTASTDTQYF

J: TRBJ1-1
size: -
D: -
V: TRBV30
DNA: TGTGCCTGGAGAAAACCGGGGGCGGGAGAAGCTTTCTTT
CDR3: CAWRKPGAGEAFF

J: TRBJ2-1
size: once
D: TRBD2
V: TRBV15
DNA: TGTGCCACCAGCAGGCGGACTAGCGGTCCCAATGAGCAGTTCTTC
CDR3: CATSRRTSGPNEQFF

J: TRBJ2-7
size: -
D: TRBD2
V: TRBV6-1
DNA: TGTGCCAGCAGTGACCCCGGGACTAGTCGTTACGAGCAGTACTTC
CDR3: CASSDPGTSRYEQYF

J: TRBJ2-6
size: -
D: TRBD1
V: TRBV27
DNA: TGTGCCAGCAGTTTACTGGGGACAGGGAGGCCGGGGGCCAACGTCCTGACTTTC
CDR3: CASSLLGTGRPGANVLTF